This is a list of T cell receptor beta chains from one sample in a study of blood T cell repertoires in COVID-19. Some clones are missing from TCRdb's copy, which holds only in-frame ones; the method was immunoSEQ multiplex PCR. Altogether roughly 61,000 clones are present, roughly 70% being singletons, with the ten largest covering about half. Source material: PBMCs or T cells enriched from blood (not recorded which). Receptors were obtained from a woman aged 60 to 75 who had been exposed to COVID-19. Each CDR3 is given with its conserved first and last residue. The order of the fields is V gene, D gene, CDR3 protein. D genes are given only for firm matches.

v_gene: TRBV14
d_gene: -
CDR3aa: CASSLYSSGANVLTF

v_gene: TRBV6-5
d_gene: TRBD1
CDR3aa: CASRTLTGHHGYTF

v_gene: TRBV5-4
d_gene: TRBD1
CDR3aa: CASSSGGQASYNEQFF

v_gene: TRBV6-5
d_gene: -
CDR3aa: CASSTGSRRTDTQYF

v_gene: TRBV6-6
d_gene: -
CDR3aa: CASSYSQVAEAFF

v_gene: TRBV5-1
d_gene: TRBD1
CDR3aa: CASSLEGQGIGEAFF

v_gene: TRBV6-4
d_gene: -
CDR3aa: CARPDIDTLYREGTGELFF

v_gene: TRBV18
d_gene: -
CDR3aa: CASSPPNGENTEAFF

v_gene: TRBV19
d_gene: -
CDR3aa: CASSIAGFGAGELFF

v_gene: TRBV7-9
d_gene: -
CDR3aa: CASSLPGITYEQYF

v_gene: TRBV28
d_gene: -
CDR3aa: CASSSGTRNTIYF

v_gene: TRBV30
d_gene: -
CDR3aa: CAFLTDVQDEQYF

v_gene: TRBV11-3
d_gene: TRBD1
CDR3aa: CASSPSGTGTDTQYF

v_gene: TRBV12-3/TRBV12-4
d_gene: TRBD1
CDR3aa: CASGQGGQPQHF

v_gene: TRBV28
d_gene: -
CDR3aa: CAIRRPQSYNEQFF

v_gene: TRBV27
d_gene: -
CDR3aa: CATHFRGGGTDTQYF

v_gene: TRBV28
d_gene: -
CDR3aa: CASTRAPQPQHF

v_gene: TRBV2
d_gene: -
CDR3aa: CASSDFYSSYEQYF

v_gene: TRBV11-2
d_gene: TRBD2
CDR3aa: CASSPGGGTYEQYF

v_gene: TRBV28
d_gene: -
CDR3aa: CASTGDRYGYTF

v_gene: TRBV9
d_gene: TRBD2
CDR3aa: CASSVESGDVFDTQYF

v_gene: TRBV24-1
d_gene: -
CDR3aa: CATSDFGGGKDTQYF

v_gene: TRBV6-5
d_gene: -
CDR3aa: CASTASPGQPQHF

v_gene: TRBV6-5
d_gene: TRBD1
CDR3aa: CASSYLDRGYPYEQYF

v_gene: TRBV24-1
d_gene: TRBD2
CDR3aa: CATSDKRGVKTDTQYF

v_gene: TRBV6-5
d_gene: -
CDR3aa: CASRIEGFRPQHF

v_gene: TRBV24-1
d_gene: -
CDR3aa: CATSAGQLRYEQFF

v_gene: TRBV7-3
d_gene: TRBD2
CDR3aa: CASSPQAGSPRNEQFF

v_gene: TRBV24-1
d_gene: -
CDR3aa: CATSDLDRRLWNEKLFF

v_gene: TRBV7-2
d_gene: -
CDR3aa: CASSGYRGNQPQHF

v_gene: TRBV21-1
d_gene: -
CDR3aa: CASSNWREWPNEQFF

v_gene: TRBV27
d_gene: TRBD2
CDR3aa: CASSLSGWAPSTDTQYF

v_gene: TRBV30
d_gene: TRBD1
CDR3aa: CAWSVVGQYYGYTF

v_gene: TRBV30
d_gene: -
CDR3aa: CAWSVPGDKQFF

v_gene: TRBV5-6
d_gene: TRBD2
CDR3aa: CASSLIGGDFKETQYF

v_gene: TRBV6-5
d_gene: -
CDR3aa: CASRETANSPLHF

v_gene: TRBV28
d_gene: TRBD1
CDR3aa: CASSGGTVKGEKLFF

v_gene: TRBV7-9
d_gene: -
CDR3aa: CASSLGDSRNEAFF

v_gene: TRBV27
d_gene: TRBD1
CDR3aa: CASSSRQGAILNQPQHF